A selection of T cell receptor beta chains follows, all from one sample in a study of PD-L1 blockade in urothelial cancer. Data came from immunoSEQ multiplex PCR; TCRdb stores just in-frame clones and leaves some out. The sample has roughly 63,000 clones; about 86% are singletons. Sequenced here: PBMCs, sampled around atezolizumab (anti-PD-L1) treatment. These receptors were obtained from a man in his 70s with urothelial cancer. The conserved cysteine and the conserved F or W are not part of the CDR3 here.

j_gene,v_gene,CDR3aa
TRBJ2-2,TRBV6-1,ASKTTSGRTGELF
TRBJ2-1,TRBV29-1,SVEGRDRVLGEQF
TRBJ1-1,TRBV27,ASSLYRVNTEAF
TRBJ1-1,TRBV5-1,ASSLGGAQDTEAF
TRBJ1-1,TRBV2,ASRGWTVNTEAF
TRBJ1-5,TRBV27,ASSFSRSSQPQH
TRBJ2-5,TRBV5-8,ASSRLAGGRETQY
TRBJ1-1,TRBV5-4,ASSLRRNRLNTEAF
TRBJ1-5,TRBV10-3,AISEGTGQQPQH
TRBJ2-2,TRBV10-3,ATSRTGNTGELF
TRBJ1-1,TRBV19,ASSIRPSRGLGTEAF
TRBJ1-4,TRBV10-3,AIGAGNNEKLF
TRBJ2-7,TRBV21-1,ASSKGQGCGTPTYEQY
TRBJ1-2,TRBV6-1,ASSDWDRGLYT
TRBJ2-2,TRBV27,ASSSWTSLNTGELF
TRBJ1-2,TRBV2,ASIKTGNYGYT